The 14 T cell receptor beta chains reported below all come from one sample, sequenced in a study of shared clonotypes between healthy human individuals. The assay was immunoSEQ multiplex PCR, and TCRdb's table has in-frame clones only and misses some. This repertoire shows under 2.5 million clones, about 90% found once; its top ten account for approximately 0.39%. The sequenced material came from naive CD4+ T cells from PBMCs. The subset is: CD45RA+ positively selected. The source is a man aged 18 to 35 in good health. Some clones in this sample may be carry-over from other donors' samples.

The CDR3 coding sequence is TGTGCCAGCACAATGGGGGGGAACCTTTACAATGAGCAGTTCTTC. Residues: CASTMGGNLYNEQFF. This chain joins TRBV6-1 and TRBJ2-1; 7 nucleotides agree with TRBD2. After removal of 7 bases from V and 4 bases from J, the junction contained 10 bases not matched to a gene. CDR3 size: 15 residues. Germline CDR1 is MNHNS and CDR2 is SASEGT.

The chain joins TRBV28 to TRBJ1-1; 7 nucleotides line up with TRBD1. The junction had 12 bases not matched to a gene; V was cut back by 6 bases and J by 5 bases. Per germline, CDR1 MDHEN and CDR2 SYDVKM. This CDR3 is built from 15 residues. DNA of the CDR3: TGTGCCAGCAGGGCCACCCCGAACAGGGGAACTGAAGCTTTCTTT. This sequence encodes CASRATPNRGTEAFF.

J is TRBJ2-3 and V is TRBV5-1; TRBD1 agrees at 10 bases. Trimming cost V 4 bases and J 0 bases; bases outside gene matches: 5. This CDR3 comprises 16 residues. Germline V lookup: CDR1 SGHRS, CDR2 YFSETQ. CDR3 coding DNA: TGCGCCAGCAGCAGACAGGGGGCGCCCAGCACAGATACGCAGTATTTT. It encodes CASSRQGAPSTDTQYF. Full variable domain (outside the CDR3, taken from reference TRBV5-1 and TRBJ2-3): KAGVTQTPRYLIKTRGQQVTLSCSPISGHRSVSWYQQTPGQGLQFLFEYFSETQRNKGNFPGRFSGRQFSNSRSEMNVSTLELGDSALYLCASSRQGAPSTDTQYFGPGTRLTVL.

The chain couples TRBV7-3 to TRBJ2-2; 9 positions match TRBD2. Germline V gene data show CDR1 as SGHTA and CDR2 as FQGTGA. The CDR3 is 16 amino acids. V dropped 6 bases and J dropped 6; count of bases not matched to a gene: 11. Here the CDR3 reads CASSPLGLAVAGELFF. The CDR3 DNA follows: TGTGCCAGCAGTCCCCTGGGACTAGCCGTTGCCGGGGAGCTGTTTTTT.

The chain combines TRBV10-1 with TRBJ1-4; tentative D call: TRBD1 (5 bases). CDR3 size: 18 residues. The V gene's germline CDR1 is WNHNN and CDR2 SYGVQD (reference sequence). V was cut by 10 bases and J by 0 bases, with 24 bases left in between. The CDR3 region is CAILWATGALATNEKLFF. The CDR3 DNA sequence: TGCGCCATCTTATGGGCCACAGGAGCACTCGCAACTAATGAAAAACTGTTTTTT.

The V gene is TRBV5-4, the J gene TRBJ2-7; the D gene could be TRBD1 or TRBD2 (5 bases each). V was cut by 3 bases and J by 7 bases, with 23 bases left in between. The germline CDR1 and CDR2 sequences are SGHNT and YYREEE (reference sequence). The CDR3 consists of 16 residues. CDR3 region: CASSSLGETREGEQYF. As DNA, the CDR3 is TGTGCCAGCAGCTCGCTAGGGGAGACCCGAGAAGGGGAGCAGTACTTC. Filled out from reference TRBV5-4 and TRBJ2-7, the complete variable domain reads ETGVTQSPTHLIKTRGQQVTLRCSSQSGHNTVSWYQQALGQGPQFIFQYYREEENGRGNFPPRFSGLQFPNYSSELNVNALELDDSALYLCASSSLGETREGEQYFGPGTRLTVT.

V usage is TRBV30 and J usage is TRBJ1-6; D not certain. Between the trimmed V and J ends, which lost 2 bases and 0 bases, there was a span of 11 bases. Germline CDR1 GTSNPN, CDR2 SVGIG (reference sequence). The CDR3 length is 16 residues. The CDR3 loop reads CAWSPARGSYNSPLHF. In DNA, the CDR3 is TGTGCCTGGAGTCCAGCGCGGGGCTCCTATAATTCACCCCTCCACTTT.

The rearrangement links TRBV2 to TRBJ2-5; 9 positions agree with TRBD2. The CDR3 runs 16 residues. CDR1 is SNHLY and CDR2 is FYNNEI in the germline V gene. V gave up 6 bases and J gave up 3 bases; unmatched junction bases: 11. CDR3 sequence reads: CASRKLLAGIKETQYF. The CDR3 coding sequence is TGTGCCAGCAGGAAGTTGCTAGCGGGAATAAAAGAGACCCAGTACTTC. Complete variable domain (other parts from reference TRBV2 and TRBJ2-5): EPEVTQTPSHQVTQMGQEVILRCVPISNHLYFYWYRQILGQKVEFLVSFYNNEISEKSEIFDDQFSVERPDGSNFTLKIRSTKLEDSAMYFCASRKLLAGIKETQYFGPGTRLLVL.

The chain is built from TRBV29-1 and TRBJ2-5, with a tentative D call TRBD2 (7 bases). Germline-derived CDR1 and CDR2 are SQVTM and ANQGSEA. The CDR3 consists of 16 residues. Between the trimmed V and J ends, which lost 8 bases and 2 bases, there was a span of 24 bases. CDR3 coding DNA: TGCAGCCTAGGGGGGGATGTGGGACGTCCTCAAGAGACCCAGTACTTC. Amino acids: CSLGGDVGRPQETQYF. Full variable domain (rest looked up from reference TRBV29-1 and TRBJ2-5): SAVISQKPSRDICQRGTSLTIQCQVDSQVTMMFWYRQQPGQSLTLIATANQGSEATYESGFVIDKFPISRPNLTFSTLTVSNMSPEDSSIYLCSLGGDVGRPQETQYFGPGTRLLVL.

The rearrangement links TRBV14 to TRBJ1-2; D is unclear. V was clipped by 4 bases and J by 2 bases, with 11 bases between them. This CDR3 contains 14 residues. From germline, CDR1 is SGHDN and CDR2 FVKESK. The CDR3 DNA follows: TGTGCCAGCAGCCTACAGAGCTCAAACTATGGCTACACCTTC. Translated: CASSLQSSNYGYTF.

The chain couples TRBV5-4 to TRBJ2-7, with TRBD1 identical over 11 bases. The CDR3 length is 14 residues. Germline CDR1 reads SGHNT; CDR2 reads YYREEE (reference sequence). With V trimmed by 5 bases and J by 5 bases, 6 bases remained unmatched. This chain's CDR3 is CASRPGQGVDEQYF. Here the CDR3 DNA reads TGTGCCAGCAGGCCGGGACAGGGGGTAGACGAGCAGTACTTC.

This clone turned up a few times. J is TRBJ1-5 and V is TRBV28; TRBD1 aligns across 9 bases. J gave up 6 bases and V 6 bases, and 9 bases lay outside the gene matches. The CDR3 totals 15 residues. CDR1 and CDR2 (germline): MDHEN, SYDVKM. The CDR3 region is CASRPGTGNRQPQHF. As DNA, the CDR3 is TGTGCCAGCAGACCAGGGACAGGGAATCGTCAGCCCCAGCATTTT.

The J gene is TRBJ2-7, the V gene TRBV28; D tentatively reads TRBD1 or TRBD2 (5 bases each). Germline V gene sequence: CDR1 MDHEN, CDR2 SYDVKM. The length of the CDR3 is 14 residues. V was shortened by 4 bases and J by 6 bases, with 16 bases between the two germline ends. In DNA form, the CDR3 reads TGTGCCAGCAGTTCGAGGGGCAGGGAAAGCGAGCAGTACTTC. Its protein product is CASSSRGRESEQYF.

V and J are TRBV11-3 and TRBJ2-7; no firm D call. V was shortened by 3 bases and J by 3 bases, with 9 bases between the two germline ends. Germline lookup yields CDR1 SGHNT and CDR2 YENEEA. This CDR3 has 13 residues. CDR3 sequence reads: CASSFGPDYEQYF. CDR3 DNA sequence: TGTGCCAGCAGCTTTGGACCGGACTACGAGCAGTACTTC.